A selection of T cell receptor beta chains follows, all from one sample in a study of blood T cell repertoires in COVID-19. The repertoire was sequenced with immunoSEQ multiplex PCR; TCRdb's copy has only in-frame clones and lacks some. The repertoire holds some 130,000 clones, with about 89% as singletons. Specimen: peripheral blood. These receptors all stem from a man aged 50 to 59 with active or convalescent COVID-19. The CDR3 runs from the conserved cysteine through the conserved F or W. A D gene is named only where the DNA matches it firmly. Clone size appears in some rows only: once, few, many, or a class for an expanded clone.

V: TRBV28
J: TRBJ2-1
size: .
D: TRBD1
CDR3: CASRPETGGNEQFF
DNA: TGTGCCAGCAGACCTGAGACAGGGGGCAATGAGCAGTTCTTC

V: TRBV7-6
J: TRBJ2-5
size: .
D: TRBD2
CDR3: CASSLGLAGGTQETQYF
DNA: TGTGCCAGCAGCTTAGGACTAGCGGGGGGCACACAAGAGACCCAGTACTTC

V: TRBV24-1
J: TRBJ2-3
size: .
D: .
CDR3: CATSQGSYTQYF
DNA: TGTGCCACCAGCCAGGGCTCATATACGCAGTATTTT

V: TRBV9
J: TRBJ1-4
size: .
D: .
CDR3: CASSASNEKLFF
DNA: TGTGCCAGCAGCGCTTCTAATGAAAAACTGTTTTTT

V: TRBV7-2
J: TRBJ1-2
size: .
D: .
CDR3: CASSLGFSYGYTF
DNA: TGTGCCAGCAGCTTAGGATTTAGCTATGGCTACACCTTC

V: TRBV27
J: TRBJ2-7
size: .
D: .
CDR3: CASSARYEQYF
DNA: TGTGCCAGCTCTGCGCGCTACGAGCAGTACTTC

V: TRBV9
J: TRBJ2-3
size: .
D: TRBD2
CDR3: CASSVGLAVGADTQYF
DNA: TGTGCCAGCAGCGTAGGACTAGCGGTTGGAGCGGATACGCAGTATTTT

V: TRBV18
J: TRBJ1-3
size: once
D: TRBD1
CDR3: CASSIQTGVDGNTIYF
DNA: TGTGCCAGCTCAATCCAGACAGGGGTGGATGGAAACACCATATATTTT

V: TRBV28
J: TRBJ1-2
size: .
D: TRBD1
CDR3: CASSIDRGRGYGYTF
DNA: TGTGCCAGCAGTATAGACAGGGGGCGCGGCTATGGCTACACCTTC

V: TRBV6-6
J: TRBJ1-2
size: .
D: .
CDR3: CASKTGRTNYGYTF
DNA: TGTGCCAGCAAAACAGGGCGAACTAACTATGGCTACACCTTC

V: TRBV2
J: TRBJ2-7
size: .
D: TRBD2
CDR3: CASSALAGAYEQYF
DNA: TGTGCCAGCAGCGCTCTAGCGGGAGCCTACGAGCAGTACTTC

V: TRBV4-1
J: TRBJ2-5
size: .
D: .
CDR3: CASSQDLGLKLQETQYF
DNA: TGCGCCAGCAGCCAAGATTTGGGACTCAAGTTACAAGAGACCCAGTACTTC

V: TRBV6-6
J: TRBJ2-5
size: .
D: TRBD1
CDR3: CASSYTSGGGETQYF
DNA: TGTGCCAGCAGTTACACGTCAGGGGGCGGAGAGACCCAGTACTTC

V: TRBV21-1
J: TRBJ2-5
size: .
D: .
CDR3: CASSTGTSGITRGTQYF
DNA: TGTGCCAGCAGCACTGGGACTAGCGGGATAACAAGGGGGACCCAGTACTTC

V: TRBV6-5
J: TRBJ2-3
size: .
D: TRBD2
CDR3: CASSYLRTSADTQYF
DNA: TGTGCCAGCAGTTACTTAAGGACTAGCGCGGATACGCAGTATTTT

V: TRBV5-8
J: TRBJ2-5
size: .
D: .
CDR3: CASSLEGVGETQYF
DNA: TGTGCCAGCAGCTTGGAAGGGGTCGGCGAGACCCAGTACTTC

V: TRBV7-9
J: TRBJ2-7
size: .
D: .
CDR3: CASSPVSRGHYEQYF
DNA: TGTGCCAGCAGCCCCGTCTCGCGGGGGCACTACGAGCAGTACTTC

V: TRBV30
J: TRBJ2-6
size: .
D: .
CDR3: CAWSQVSSGANVLTF
DNA: TGTGCCTGGAGTCAGGTGAGCTCTGGGGCCAACGTCCTGACTTTC

V: TRBV19
J: TRBJ2-7
size: .
D: .
CDR3: CASSILDRTYEQYF
DNA: TGTGCCAGTAGTATCCTGGACAGAACCTACGAGCAGTACTTC

V: TRBV7-9
J: TRBJ2-3
size: few
D: TRBD1
CDR3: CASSLEGADSDTQYF
DNA: TGTGCCAGCAGCTTAGAGGGGGCCGATAGCGATACGCAGTATTTT

V: TRBV11-2
J: TRBJ2-2
size: .
D: .
CDR3: CASSSGTGNTGELFF
DNA: TGTGCCAGCAGCTCCGGAACAGGAAACACCGGGGAGCTGTTTTTT

V: TRBV2
J: TRBJ2-7
size: .
D: TRBD1
CDR3: CASSGDRANEQYF
DNA: TGTGCCAGCAGTGGGGACAGGGCCAACGAGCAGTACTTC